This T cell receptor (beta chain) was documented in a study of blood T cell repertoires in COVID-19. The wider study: COVID-19 samples from acute and convalescent phases originated in the United States, Italy and Spain. Sample material is recorded as cDNA or gDNA derived from T cells, B-cell-depleted T cells, or PBMCs.

Germline loops: CDR1 MDHEN, CDR2 SYDVKM. V lost 4 bases, J lost 11 bases, and 17 bases lay in between. The CDR3 length is 13 residues. Repertoires were generated with immunoSEQ multiplex PCR, while TCRdb's copy carries only in-frame clones and drops some. The sample has a few hundred thousand clones, more than 70% seen once. This clone was recorded a few times. This receptor was obtained from a woman of 80 years or more with acute or convalescent COVID-19. V and J are TRBV28 and TRBJ1-1, with a tentative D call TRBD1 (5 bases). The sequenced sample was peripheral blood. The CDR3 reads CASSSSRGYRAFF. In DNA, the CDR3 is TGTGCCAGCAGTTCCTCTCGGGGGTACCGGGCTTTCTTT.